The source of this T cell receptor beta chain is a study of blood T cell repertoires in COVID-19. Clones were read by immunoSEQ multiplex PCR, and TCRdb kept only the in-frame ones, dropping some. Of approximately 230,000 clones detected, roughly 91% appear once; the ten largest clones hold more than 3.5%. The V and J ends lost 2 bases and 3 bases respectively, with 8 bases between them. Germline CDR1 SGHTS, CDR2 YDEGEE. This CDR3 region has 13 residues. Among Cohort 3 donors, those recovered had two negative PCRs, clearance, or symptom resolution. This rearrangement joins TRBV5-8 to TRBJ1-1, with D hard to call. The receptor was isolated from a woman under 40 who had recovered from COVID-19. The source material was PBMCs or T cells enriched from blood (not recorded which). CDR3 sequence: CASSFGEYTEAFF. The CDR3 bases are TGTGCCAGCAGCTTTGGGGAGTACACTGAAGCTTTCTTT.